These 27 T cell receptor beta chains were sequenced from one sample in a study of blood T cell repertoires in COVID-19. Libraries were prepared by immunoSEQ multiplex PCR; TCRdb keeps only in-frame clonotypes and omits some of them. The table includes tens of thousands of clones, 83% detected once. Sequencing was carried out using peripheral blood. The receptors stem from a human donor in a cohort sampled during active COVID-19.

The chain couples TRBV7-3 to TRBJ2-7, with 10 nucleotides matching TRBD1. Germline CDR1 reads SGHTA; CDR2 reads FQGTGA. The CDR3 is 14 amino acids. J lost 4 bases, V lost 4 bases, and 4 bases had no gene match. The DNA for the CDR3 is TGTGCCAGCAGCTCAGGACAGGGGGTGTACGAGCAGTACTTC. Translation: CASSSGQGVYEQYF.

The CDR3 nucleotides read TGTGCCAGCTCCAAAGCATTCGTAGGGGGTAACTATGGCTACACCTTC. Translating it yields CASSKAFVGGNYGYTF. This sequence joins TRBV9 and TRBJ1-2; tentatively, D is TRBD1 (6 bases). The CDR3 is 16 residues long. Per the germline V gene, CDR1 is SGDLS and CDR2 is YYNGEE. V gave up 7 bases and J gave up 1 base, with 20 bases separating them.

The chain has TRBV7-6 and TRBJ2-1; D may be TRBD1 (6 bases). Per the germline V gene, CDR1 is SGHVS and CDR2 is FNYEAQ. The CDR3 runs to 17 residues. Trimming shortened V by 5 bases and J by 5 bases, and 22 bases separated the two germline ends. This CDR3 reads CASSPRGGRGSNNEQFF. The CDR3 region has the DNA TGTGCCAGCAGCCCTAGAGGGGGTAGAGGCAGTAACAATGAGCAGTTCTTC.

The CDR3 spells CAWSITGSSNQPQHF. For the CDR3, the DNA is TGTGCCTGGTCTATCACGGGTAGCTCCAATCAGCCCCAGCATTTT. The rearrangement uses TRBV30 and TRBJ1-5; the D is unclear. Deletions cut 5 bases from V and 3 bases from J, with 17 bases between. CDR3 length: 15 amino acids. Germline CDR1 and CDR2: GTSNPN and SVGIG (reference sequence).

In its sample, this clone was seen a few times. This chain joins TRBV7-9 and TRBJ2-3; D ambiguous. V was trimmed by 0 bases and J by 4 bases, leaving 8 bases between them. CDR1 SEHNR and CDR2 FQNEAQ come from the germline V gene (reference sequence). The CDR3 runs 14 residues. CDR3 residues: CASSLAPNSDTQYF. The CDR3 coding sequence is TGTGCCAGCAGCTTAGCCCCCAATTCAGATACGCAGTATTTT.

V is TRBV6-5 and J is TRBJ1-4, with D unresolved. V was clipped by 0 bases and J by 8 bases, with 13 bases between them. There are 15 residues in the CDR3. CDR1 and CDR2 (germline): MNHEY, SVGAGI. The CDR3 bases are TGTGCCAGCAGTTACTCTAGAGGGAGTAAGGAAAAACTGTTTTTT. Encoded protein: CASSYSRGSKEKLFF.

V gene TRBV5-1 combines with J gene TRBJ2-1, with TRBD1 as a possible D gene (5 bases). The germline CDR1 and CDR2 sequences are SGHRS and YFSETQ. This CDR3 is 14 amino acids long. V shed 4 bases and J shed 7 bases, with 15 bases lying between them. This CDR3 reads CASSRLTGSNEQFF. The CDR3, as DNA: TGCGCCAGCAGCAGGTTAACAGGTTCAAATGAGCAGTTCTTC.

This clone was detected a few times. The V and J genes are TRBV14 and TRBJ1-3, with D possibly TRBD1 on 5 matching bases. CDR3 length equals 18 residues. The germline V and J ends were trimmed by 2 bases and 0 bases, with 17 bases remaining between them. Germline CDR1 is SGHDN and CDR2 is FVKESK. The CDR3 sequence is CASSQQGFIGHSGNTIYF. As DNA, the CDR3 is TGTGCCAGCAGCCAACAGGGATTTATCGGCCACTCTGGAAACACCATATATTTT. Supplemented by reference TRBV14 and TRBJ1-3, the full variable domain reads EAGVTQFPSHSVIEKGQTVTLRCDPISGHDNLYWYRRVMGKEIKFLLHFVKESKQDESGMPNNRFLAERTGGTYSTLKVQPAELEDSGVYFCASSQQGFIGHSGNTIYFGEGSWLTVV.

The chain carries TRBV7-9 and TRBJ1-5; the D is unclear. CDR1 is SEHNR and CDR2 is FQNEAQ in the germline V gene (reference sequence). Trimming left V 6 bases short and J 3 bases short, with 15 bases between. This CDR3 is built from 15 residues. CDR3 DNA: TGTGCCAGCAGTTATGGACTGATAGACAATCAGCCCCAGCATTTT. This gives the protein CASSYGLIDNQPQHF.

This clone was counted once. The J gene is TRBJ2-4, the V gene TRBV14; 10 bases are a match to TRBD1. This CDR3 spans 15 amino acids. Germline V CDR1 and CDR2: SGHDN, FVKESK. V gave up 1 base and J gave up 9 bases; unmatched junction bases: 6. CDR3 loop: CASSQAGQGSVIQYF. In DNA, the CDR3 is TGTGCCAGCAGCCAAGCGGGACAGGGGTCGGTCATTCAGTACTTC.

A single count supports this clone. The chain is built from TRBV6-2 or TRBV6-3 and TRBJ2-5; maybe TRBD2 (6 bases). CDR3 length equals 14 residues. The germline CDR1 and CDR2 sequences are MNHEY and SVGEGT. Trimming took 0 bases from V and 8 from J, leaving 13 bases between them. CDR3 DNA sequence: TGTGCCAGCAGTTACTCCGGGACTGGAAGCACCCAGTACTTC. It specifies CASSYSGTGSTQYF.

The chain uses TRBV7-8 and TRBJ2-1; D is perhaps TRBD2 (8 bases). This CDR3 has 15 residues. Germline V gene lookup returns CDR1 SGHVS and CDR2 FQNEAQ. Between the trimmed V and J ends, which lost 5 bases and 8 bases, there was a span of 19 bases. CDR3 loop: CASSREGATRDEQFF. The CDR3 DNA reads as TGTGCCAGCAGCCGGGAGGGGGCTACCCGCGATGAGCAGTTCTTC.

The V gene is TRBV28, the J gene TRBJ2-7; D possibly corresponds to TRBD2 (5 bases). In germline, CDR1 is MDHEN, CDR2 SYDVKM. The CDR3 contains 14 residues. The V gene lost 8 bases and the J gene lost 5 bases, with 19 bases spanning the gap. This chain's CDR3 is CASSVARAQNEQYF. The CDR3 DNA is TGTGCCAGCTCCGTGGCGCGGGCCCAGAACGAGCAGTACTTC.

J is TRBJ2-1 and V is TRBV19; TRBD2 aligns across 9 bases. This CDR3 has 16 residues. J gave up 2 bases and V 5 bases, and 7 bases lay outside the gene matches. Germline V gene data show CDR1 as LNHDA and CDR2 as SQIVND (reference sequence). DNA of the CDR3: TGTGCCAGTAGTCCAAACCTAGCGGGGACCTACAATGAGCAGTTCTTC. Protein sequence: CASSPNLAGTYNEQFF.

This rearrangement joins TRBV6-5 to TRBJ2-1, with 7 bases aligning to TRBD1. V shed 6 bases, J shed 0 bases, and the junction held 5 bases outside the gene matches. Germline loops: CDR1 MNHEY, CDR2 SVGAGI. CDR3 length: 15 amino acids. The CDR3 reads CASRLTGISYNEQFF. The CDR3 nucleotides are TGTGCCAGCAGGCTGACAGGGATCTCCTACAATGAGCAGTTCTTC.

V and J are TRBV5-1 and TRBJ1-5, with D maybe TRBD2 (6 bases). The J call may be in error: the DNA end matches TRBJ2-3 better. Germline lookup yields CDR1 SGHRS and CDR2 YFSETQ. The CDR3 spans 17 residues. The CDR3 bases are TGCGCCAGCAGCACAACGAGGCCGGGAGCGAGCAATCAGCCCCAGTATTTT. Residues: CASSTTRPGASNQPQYF.

The chain combines TRBV5-1 with TRBJ1-5; 7 bases are a match to TRBD1. Per the germline V gene, CDR1 is SGHRS and CDR2 is YFSETQ. The length of the CDR3 is 13 residues. Losses at the gene ends were 3 bases for V and 5 bases for J; bases not matched to a gene: 2. CDR3 DNA sequence: TGCGCCAGCAGCTGGGACAGTTATCAGCCCCAGCATTTT. Its protein product is CASSWDSYQPQHF.

This clone has a single count. V is TRBV7-8 and J is TRBJ2-7; the D gene is possibly TRBD1 (6 bases). CDR3 length: 15 amino acids. Trimming cost V 6 bases and J 5 bases, with 20 bases left between them. Per the germline V gene, CDR1 is SGHVS and CDR2 is FQNEAQ. The CDR3 protein is CASREIQGLKNEQYF. The CDR3 bases are TGTGCCAGCAGGGAGATACAGGGTTTAAAGAACGAGCAGTACTTC.

V gene TRBV19 combines with J gene TRBJ2-3; 12 nucleotides align to TRBD2. CDR3 length equals 15 residues. Germline lookup yields CDR1 LNHDA and CDR2 SQIVND (reference sequence). The trim removed 10 bases at V and 6 bases at J, leaving 11 bases unmatched. In DNA, the CDR3 is TGTGCCACTAGGCTAGCGGGGGGGCCTCTGGATACGCAGTATTTT. It yields the protein CATRLAGGPLDTQYF.

The chain is built from TRBV6-5 and TRBJ1-5, with 7 nucleotides matching TRBD1. From germline, CDR1 is MNHEY and CDR2 SVGAGI. The J segment lost 3 bases and the V segment lost 5 bases, leaving 7 bases of the junction unmatched. This CDR3 is 15 amino acids long. CDR3 region: CASSRQGLDNQPQHF. CDR3 bases: TGTGCCAGCAGTCGACAGGGTCTCGACAATCAGCCCCAGCATTTT.

The chain employs TRBV6-5 and TRBJ2-1; D perhaps matches TRBD2 (6 bases). Germline V gene sequence: CDR1 MNHEY, CDR2 SVGAGI. V shed 2 bases and J shed 8 bases, with 16 bases lying between them. The CDR3 consists of 15 residues. CDR3 protein: CASSYGGSSSDEQFF. CDR3 nucleotides: TGTGCCAGCAGTTACGGGGGGAGCTCCTCGGATGAGCAGTTCTTC.

This chain uses TRBV6-5 with TRBJ2-7, with no clear D. CDR1 MNHEY and CDR2 SVGAGI come from the germline V gene. The length of the CDR3 is 14 residues. V lost 10 bases and J 0 bases, leaving 16 bases between the germline ends. The CDR3 coding sequence is TGTGCCACCTTTTCTGCCCCGAGCTCCTACGAGCAGTACTTC. Translation: CATFSAPSSYEQYF.

This clone was detected only once. The rearrangement uses TRBV6-1 and TRBJ2-3; TRBD2 agrees at 12 bases. The CDR3 spans 19 residues. Germline CDR1 is MNHNS and CDR2 is SASEGT. With V trimmed by 2 bases and J by 6 bases, 15 bases remained unmatched. The CDR3 DNA reads as TGTGCCAGCAGTGAACTCGGCACTAGCGGGGGGTTCTCAAGGGATACGCAGTATTTT. Amino acids: CASSELGTSGGFSRDTQYF.

The rearrangement joins TRBV7-2 to TRBJ2-3; 12 bases match TRBD2. This CDR3 spans 14 amino acids. Trimming at V came to 5 bases and at J to 7 bases, leaving 4 bases not matched to a gene. Germline CDR1 and CDR2: SGHTA and FQGNSA. The CDR3 DNA follows: TGTGCCAGCAGCGCTCTAGCGGGGGGGAATACGCAGTATTTT. Protein product: CASSALAGGNTQYF.

The chain couples TRBV6-5 to TRBJ2-7, with D possibly being TRBD1 (6 bases). The CDR3 runs 13 residues. V gave up 6 bases and J gave up 5 bases, with 14 bases separating them. The V gene's germline CDR1 is MNHEY and CDR2 SVGAGI. The CDR3 DNA sequence: TGTGCCAGCAGACAGGGTCGAGGCGACGAGCAGTACTTC. Its protein product is CASRQGRGDEQYF.

This clone was seen just once. The DNA for the CDR3 is TGTGCCAGCAGACCCGACAGGGGGCGATTTAACCAGCCCCAGCATTTT. Translation: CASRPDRGRFNQPQHF. The genes are TRBV6-6 and TRBJ1-5, with TRBD1 matching over 10 bases. The V and J ends lost 6 bases and 7 bases, in that order; junction bases with no gene match: 12. The CDR3 is 16 residues long. Germline CDR1 is MNHNY and CDR2 is SVGAGI (reference sequence).

The V gene is TRBV7-3, the J gene TRBJ2-1; 7 bases are shared with TRBD2. Trimming took 5 bases from V and 1 from J; bases not matched to a gene: 5. CDR1 is SGHTA, CDR2 FQGTGA, per germline. CDR3 length: 15 amino acids. Here the CDR3 reads CASSPTGGSYNEQFF. The CDR3 bases are TGTGCCAGCAGCCCGACGGGGGGTTCCTACAATGAGCAGTTCTTC.